These 15 T cell receptor beta chains share one sample of origin, sequenced in a study of shared clonotypes between healthy human individuals (dated by TCRdb to between 2020 and 2021). Library prep was done by the immunoSEQ multiplex PCR assay. TCRdb carries this immuneACCESS record with in-frame sequences only. Its versions omit some clonotypes, under half of them owing to an unresolved V gene in the studies checked, with the rest unexplained. The sample table lists roughly 2.2 million clones, roughly 92% of them with a count of one. The top ten clonotypes cover approximately 0.39% of the sample. Sequenced: naive CD4+ T cells from PBMCs. In the paper's terms, the cell subset or site label means: CD45RA+ positively selected. The receptors here all came from a man younger than 35 in good health. Some clones in this sample may be carry-over from other donors' samples.

The chain is built from TRBV28 and TRBJ2-5; 10 bases line up with TRBD1. Per the germline V gene, CDR1 is MDHEN and CDR2 is SYDVKM. The CDR3 has 16 amino acids. The trim removed 7 bases at V and 4 bases at J, leaving 12 bases unmatched. The CDR3 spells CASTVDRGLVGETQYF. CDR3 coding DNA: TGTGCCAGCACCGTCGACAGGGGGCTCGTGGGAGAGACCCAGTACTTC.

This clone was detected only a few times. The chain links TRBV7-9 to TRBJ1-1, with D perhaps matching TRBD1 (6 bases). CDR1 is SEHNR and CDR2 is FQNEAQ in the germline V gene (reference sequence). The CDR3 length is 13 residues. V was pared by 0 bases and J by 5 bases, with 7 bases between. The CDR3 reads CASSLAGATEAFF. The CDR3 DNA reads as TGTGCCAGCAGCTTAGCGGGGGCGACTGAAGCTTTCTTT.

The V and J genes are TRBV5-4 and TRBJ2-7; a weak D match, TRBD1 (7 bases). Germline assignment: CDR1 SGHNT and CDR2 YYREEE (reference sequence). V was pared by 5 bases and J by 1 base, with 10 bases between. This CDR3 spans 13 amino acids. The CDR3 reads CASREGQSYEQYF. CDR3 DNA: TGTGCCAGCAGGGAGGGACAGTCCTACGAGCAGTACTTC.

The chain recombines TRBV14 with TRBJ2-4, with TRBD1 identical over 7 bases. V was pared by 1 base and J by 2 bases, with 5 bases of the junction left unmatched. Germline-derived CDR1 and CDR2 are SGHDN and FVKESK. The CDR3 has 16 amino acids. CDR3: CASSQATGLTKNIQYF. In DNA, the CDR3 is TGTGCCAGCAGCCAAGCGACAGGGCTAACCAAAAACATTCAGTACTTC.

V is TRBV29-1 and J is TRBJ2-3; 9 nucleotides agree with TRBD2. After removal of 5 bases from V and 1 base from J, the junction contained 19 bases not matched to a gene. CDR1 is SQVTM and CDR2 is ANQGSEA in the germline V gene. The CDR3 is 19 residues long. This chain's CDR3 is CSVKPRGIEAGGGTDTQYF. CDR3 DNA: TGCAGCGTTAAGCCACGAGGGATTGAAGCGGGAGGCGGCACAGATACGCAGTATTTT.

The rearrangement joins TRBV4-1 to TRBJ2-2; 7 nucleotides line up with TRBD2. Germline V gene lookup returns CDR1 MGHRA and CDR2 YSYEKL. The CDR3 consists of 13 residues. V lost 4 bases and J lost 8; bases outside the gene matches: 4. The DNA of the CDR3 is TGCGCCAGCAGCCCCGGGGGGTTAGGGGAGCTGTTTTTT. Amino acid sequence: CASSPGGLGELFF.

The chain joins TRBV4-1 to TRBJ2-7; 9 bases fit TRBD2. The CDR3 is made up of 16 amino acids. V lost 0 bases, J lost 7 bases, and 10 bases stayed unmatched. Germline CDR1 and CDR2: MGHRA and YSYEKL. This chain's CDR3 is CASSQDIWAGGSEQYF. CDR3 coding DNA: TGCGCCAGCAGCCAAGATATCTGGGCGGGGGGGAGTGAGCAGTACTTC.

In its sample, this clone was seen once. V gene TRBV6-5 combines with J gene TRBJ1-3, with D perhaps matching TRBD1 (5 bases). The CDR3 sequence is 14 residues long. V lost 5 bases and J lost 1, with 9 bases in between. Germline V gene lookup returns CDR1 MNHEY and CDR2 SVGAGI. CDR3 sequence reads: CASSPRTSGNTIYF. In nucleotides, the CDR3 is TGTGCCAGCAGTCCGAGGACATCTGGAAACACCATATATTTT.

The rearrangement joins TRBV15 to TRBJ2-1; no reliable D call. The germline V gene encodes CDR1 LNHNV and CDR2 YYDKDF (reference sequence). The CDR3 spans 13 residues. V gave up 5 bases and J gave up 10 bases, with 15 bases separating them. The CDR3 sequence is CATSRIPDAEQFF. For the CDR3, the DNA is TGTGCCACCAGCCGCATCCCTGACGCGGAGCAGTTCTTC.

The chain carries TRBV19 and TRBJ2-2, with TRBD2 identical over 7 bases. The CDR3 runs to 15 residues. With 3 bases clipped from V and 4 bases from J, the junction kept 5 bases outside the gene matches. Germline V gene data show CDR1 as LNHDA and CDR2 as SQIVND (reference sequence). DNA for the CDR3: TGTGCCAGTAGTATTAGGGGACTAAGCACCGGGGAGCTGTTTTTT. Translating gives CASSIRGLSTGELFF.

The rearrangement uses TRBV28 and TRBJ2-7; D uncertain. V shed 7 bases and J shed 5 bases, with 12 bases lying between them. CDR1 and CDR2 from the germline V gene are MDHEN and SYDVKM. The CDR3 spans 12 residues. CDR3: CASTKGRDEQYF. The CDR3, as DNA: TGTGCCAGCACGAAGGGTCGGGACGAGCAGTACTTC.

This chain connects TRBV7-9 to TRBJ2-1; D is perhaps TRBD1 (5 bases). Trimming removed 11 bases from V and 5 bases from J, with 19 bases in between. Germline CDR1 and CDR2: SEHNR and FQNEAQ (reference sequence). This CDR3 comprises 14 residues. CDR3 coding DNA: TGTGCCGGACAAGTAGACTGGATCCACAATGAGCAGTTCTTC. Residues: CAGQVDWIHNEQFF.

The chain recombines TRBV7-3 with TRBJ2-7, with 7 bases aligning to TRBD2. V lost 4 bases, J lost 7 bases, and 28 bases stayed unmatched. This CDR3 has 20 residues. Looked up from germline, CDR1 is SGHTA and CDR2 is FQGTGA. The CDR3 reads CASSYTDWASGLKFEEEQYF. The DNA of the CDR3 is TGTGCCAGCAGCTATACGGACTGGGCTAGCGGCCTAAAATTCGAGGAGGAGCAGTACTTC. The whole variable domain, filled in from reference TRBV7-3 and TRBJ2-7, reads GAGVSQTPSNKVTEKGKYVELRCDPISGHTALYWYRQSLGQGPEFLIYFQGTGAADDSGLPNDRFFAVRPEGSVSTLKIQRTERGDSAVYLCASSYTDWASGLKFEEEQYFGPGTRLTVT.

This sequence joins TRBV2 and TRBJ2-2; 8 bases fit TRBD1. Germline CDR1 SNHLY, CDR2 FYNNEI. With 1 base clipped from V and 6 bases from J, the junction kept 7 bases outside the gene matches. CDR3 size: 16 residues. In DNA, the CDR3 is TGTGCCAGCAGTGAAGGGCGACAGGGGACCTCCGGGGAGCTGTTTTTT. Amino acids: CASSEGRQGTSGELFF.

The gene calls are TRBV4-1 and TRBJ1-1, with D perhaps matching TRBD1 (5 bases). Germline CDR1 and CDR2: MGHRA and YSYEKL. This CDR3 is built from 15 residues. Trimming cost V 0 bases and J 3 bases, with 11 bases left between them. The CDR3 DNA is TGCGCCAGCAGCCAAGAGAGGGGCCGGGACACTGAAGCTTTCTTT. Translated, it gives CASSQERGRDTEAFF.